These 18 T cell receptor beta chains were all obtained from the same sample, sequenced in a study of OX40 agonist ivuxolimab in advanced cancers. TCRdb's table, derived via immunoSEQ multiplex PCR, lists solely in-frame clones and lacks some. The table includes about 82,000 clones, around 90% detected once. Sequences were derived from CD4+ or CD8+ T cells sorted from blood, sampled in a trial of the OX40 agonist ivuxolimab. The receptors shown here come from an adult with an advanced solid tumor such as melanoma, head and neck, liver or kidney cancer.

The rearrangement uses TRBV30 and TRBJ2-1; a possible D gene is TRBD2 (5 bases). The germline V gene has CDR1 GTSNPN and CDR2 SVGIG (reference sequence). Trimming removed 4 bases from V and 0 bases from J, with 19 bases in between. The CDR3 totals 17 residues. CDR3 sequence reads: CAWTSSAFTISYNEQFF. The CDR3 DNA is TGTGCCTGGACAAGTAGCGCTTTCACGATCTCCTACAATGAGCAGTTCTTC.

This rearrangement joins TRBV9 to TRBJ2-1; TRBD2 matches at 7 bases. Trimming removed 4 bases from V and 2 bases from J; junction bases left unmatched: 6. The CDR3 loop spans 15 amino acids. Germline V gene data show CDR1 as SGDLS and CDR2 as YYNGEE. CDR3 loop: CASSPLAETYNEQFF. DNA for the CDR3: TGTGCCAGCAGCCCTCTAGCGGAGACCTACAATGAGCAGTTCTTC.

This clone was recorded a few times. The chain recombines TRBV28 with TRBJ1-2; D remains ambiguous. V dropped 2 bases and J dropped 3 bases, with 4 bases sitting between them. The CDR3 length is 12 residues. The germline V gene has CDR1 MDHEN and CDR2 SYDVKM. As DNA, the CDR3 is TGTGCCAGCAGTTTACTCTACTATGGCTACACCTTC. Translation: CASSLLYYGYTF.

This chain uses TRBV7-2 with TRBJ1-2; a weak D match, TRBD1 (5 bases). The CDR3 consists of 15 residues. V was cut by 4 bases and J by 5 bases, with 17 bases left in between. Looked up from germline, CDR1 is SGHTA and CDR2 is FQGNSA. In nucleotides, the CDR3 is TGTGCCAGCAGCTCACGGGAACAGGAGATTTATGGCTACACCTTC. Translating gives CASSSREQEIYGYTF.

This clone appeared once. The J gene is TRBJ1-6, the V gene TRBV6-1, with a tentative D call TRBD1 (6 bases). The CDR3 has 15 residues. The germline V gene has CDR1 MNHNS and CDR2 SASEGT. Trimming shortened V by 2 bases and J by 10 bases, and 15 bases separated the two germline ends. The CDR3 spells CASSELAGERSPLHF. In DNA form, the CDR3 reads TGTGCCAGCAGTGAACTTGCAGGGGAGAGGTCACCCCTCCACTTT.

On this clone: Other DNA sequences in the sample encode the same CDR3. The chain carries TRBV9 and TRBJ2-7, with unresolved D. V was trimmed by 0 bases and J by 4 bases, leaving 5 bases between them. CDR1 is SGDLS, CDR2 YYNGEE, per germline. This CDR3 contains 12 residues. This chain's CDR3 is CASSVGGYEQYF. CDR3 DNA: TGTGCCAGCAGCGTAGGTGGTTACGAGCAGTACTTC.

The chain is built from TRBV11-2 and TRBJ2-1; TRBD2 matches 7 bases. CDR1 and CDR2 (germline): SGHAT, FQNNGV. The CDR3 covers 16 residues. The V segment lost 5 bases and the J segment 3 bases; nucleotides outside the gene matches: 10. The CDR3 reads CASSPTSGANYNEQFF. In DNA form, the CDR3 reads TGTGCCAGCAGCCCGACGAGCGGGGCCAACTACAATGAGCAGTTCTTC.

CDR3 coding DNA: TGTGCCAGCAGCACGGGACTCCAAGAGACCCAGTACTTC. Its protein product is CASSTGLQETQYF. The rearrangement uses TRBV27 and TRBJ2-5; TRBD2 is a possible D gene (6 bases). V was trimmed by 6 bases and J by 1 base, leaving 9 bases between them. The CDR3 totals 13 residues. Germline V CDR1 and CDR2: MNHEY, SMNVEV (reference sequence).

The rearrangement links TRBV2 to TRBJ2-7; a weak D match, TRBD1 (6 bases). Germline CDR1 is SNHLY and CDR2 is FYNNEI. This CDR3 is built from 15 residues. V lost 1 base and J lost 2, with 12 bases in between. The CDR3 nucleotides read TGTGCCAGCAGTGAAGGGACAGCCCTCCCCTACGAGCAGTACTTC. It yields the protein CASSEGTALPYEQYF.

The V call is TRBV12-5, the J call TRBJ2-7; no reliable D call. The CDR3 spans 11 residues. Per the germline V gene, CDR1 is LGHNT and CDR2 is FRNRAP. V was trimmed by 4 bases and J by 3 bases, leaving 4 bases between them. The CDR3 sequence is CASGSNYEQYF. The CDR3 nucleotides read TGTGCTAGTGGTTCCAACTACGAGCAGTACTTC.

This chain joins TRBV18 and TRBJ2-7, with TRBD1 as a possible D gene (5 bases). The length of the CDR3 is 14 residues. CDR1 is KGHSH and CDR2 is LQKENI in the germline V gene. V lost 5 bases, J lost 2 bases, and 13 bases lay in between. The CDR3 spells CASSVGRATYEQYF. The CDR3 bases are TGTGCCAGCTCAGTGGGCAGGGCAACCTACGAGCAGTACTTC.

The chain employs TRBV7-9 and TRBJ2-5, with D uncertain. CDR1 and CDR2 (germline): SEHNR, FQNEAQ (reference sequence). CDR3 size: 13 residues. V shed 2 bases and J shed 5 bases, with 9 bases lying between them. CDR3 DNA: TGTGCCAGCAGCTTAAGTGGGATCGAGACCCAGTACTTC. Its translation is CASSLSGIETQYF.

This chain joins TRBV4-1 and TRBJ2-3; D uncertain. Germline assignment: CDR1 MGHRA and CDR2 YSYEKL. The CDR3 runs 16 residues. Trimming left V 0 bases short and J 2 bases short, with 12 bases between. Here the CDR3 reads CASSQDRASATDTQYF. The CDR3 nucleotides read TGCGCCAGCAGCCAAGACCGGGCATCGGCCACAGATACGCAGTATTTT.

The chain combines TRBV6-1 with TRBJ2-2, with D possibly being TRBD2 (6 bases). Germline V CDR1 and CDR2: MNHNS, SASEGT. The V end was cut by 8 bases, the J end by 1 base, with 11 bases between. This CDR3 spans 14 amino acids. DNA for the CDR3: TGTGCCAGCCGCGGCGGGAAGAACACCGGGGAGCTGTTTTTT. The encoded protein is CASRGGKNTGELFF.

J is TRBJ2-3 and V is TRBV25-1, with D unclear. The length of the CDR3 is 13 residues. CDR1 and CDR2 (germline): MGHDK, SYGVNS. Trimming cost V 1 base and J 7 bases, with 9 bases left between them. CDR3 region: CASSESWANTQYF. DNA for the CDR3: TGTGCCAGCAGTGAATCCTGGGCAAATACGCAGTATTTT.

The rearrangement uses TRBV6-1 and TRBJ1-1, with D unclear. V was cut by 6 bases and J by 0 bases, with 8 bases left in between. Germline loops: CDR1 MNHNS, CDR2 SASEGT. The CDR3 is 13 residues long. In DNA, the CDR3 is TGTGCCAGCAGGGGTATCATGAACACTGAAGCTTTCTTT. Translation: CASRGIMNTEAFF.

The chain uses TRBV5-6 and TRBJ2-1; D unresolved. V lost 1 base to trimming and J lost 0 bases, with 5 bases between them. Per germline, CDR1 SGHDT and CDR2 YYEEEE. CDR3 size: 14 residues. The CDR3 reads CASSLMSSYNEQFF. The CDR3 DNA sequence: TGTGCCAGCAGCTTGATGAGCTCCTACAATGAGCAGTTCTTC.

The CDR3 region is CASSQMTTSGFTDTQYF. CDR3 coding DNA: TGCGCCAGCAGCCAAATGACGACTAGCGGCTTCACAGATACGCAGTATTTT. The V and J genes are TRBV5-1 and TRBJ2-3; TRBD2 matches at 9 bases. With V trimmed by 4 bases and J by 2 bases, 11 bases remained unmatched. CDR1 and CDR2 from the germline V gene are SGHRS and YFSETQ. The CDR3 loop spans 17 amino acids.